This T cell receptor beta chain was observed in a study of blood T cell repertoires in COVID-19. The wider study: Cohort 3 recovery required two negative PCRs, clearance, or symptom resolution.

This clone was detected only a few times. Method: immunoSEQ multiplex PCR; TCRdb's copy keeps in-frame clones and lacks some. The repertoire holds roughly 340,000 clones, with around 87% as singletons. V shed 3 bases and J 5 bases; nucleotides not matched to a gene: 3. This CDR3 contains 14 residues. The germline gives CDR1 MDHEN, CDR2 SYDVKM. Everyone who took part was 18 to 89 years old, and they came from roughly 25 US areas. The clonotype was recovered from a middle-aged man in a cohort exposed to, infected with or recovered from COVID-19 (not recorded which). The J gene is TRBJ1-5, the V gene TRBV28; 8 bases match TRBD1. The sample was PBMCs or T cells enriched from blood (not recorded which). The CDR3 reads CASSLAGGHQPQHF. DNA for the CDR3: TGTGCCAGCAGTTTGGCAGGGGGCCATCAGCCCCAGCATTTT.